This T cell receptor (beta chain) was sequenced for a study of CD8+CD57+ T cells in acquired aplastic anemia. Study overall: DNA from sorted CD4+ and CD8+ cells averaged roughly 3.2 ug.

Note on this clonotype: Its antigen is unidentified.

Patients chosen for sequencing had shown CD8+CD57+ cell expansion by flow cytometry. The enrolled patients all had severe acquired aplastic anemia. Genomic DNA was employed as the template in profiling TCR beta VDJ and CDR3. MiXCR, run by TCRdb on the reads, gives a single entry per CDR3 protein. The sample includes around 210,000 distinct CDR3 sequences, approximately 65% of them seen just once. The length of the CDR3 is 14 residues. Trimming removed 1 base at V and 3 bases at J, with 9 bases between. Looked up from germline, CDR1 is SGHRS and CDR2 is YFSETQ. Findings of the study overall: Any difference that existed in CD8+ Simpson's diversity between patients and controls was not significant. Patients and controls shared approximately 30 CD8+ CDR3 sequences.

The sequence came from a human donor with aplastic anemia. The sequencing sample was made of sorted CD4+, CD8+, or CD8+CD57+ T cells (not recorded which) from PBMCs. The chain carries TRBV5-1 and TRBJ2-3; a possible D gene is TRBD1 (5 bases). As DNA, the CDR3 is TGCGCCAGCAGCTTGCTACAGGTGACAGATACGCAGTATTTT. It encodes CASSLLQVTDTQYF.